This paragraph reports one TCR beta chain. Its antigen is not known. Germline V lookup: CDR1 MNHEY, CDR2 SMNVEV (reference sequence). CDR3 length equals 13 residues. The V and J ends lost 4 bases and 5 bases, in that order; junction bases with no gene match: 2. The data were obtained in a study of cytomegalovirus exposure and HLA in healthy donors. About the research overall: Out of 180 million or so T cells, an earlier analysis found 117 million unique TCR beta sequences in total. Findings of the study overall: TCR sequences were mostly rare, though some public TCRs occurred in many donors.

Despite likely unrecorded immune exposures, the donors were nominally healthy at the time of sampling. Both 60 Vbeta primers and 13 Jbeta primers went into the PCR. The authors' processing: A later analysis tallied roughly 77 million unique TCR beta chains, around 12 million of them shared. The assay was immunoSEQ multiplex PCR, and TCRdb's table has in-frame clones only and misses some. V and J calls and clone size follow that table, whereas D and trimming were derived from the DNA. The sample lists about 170,000 clones; around 84% were seen once. The clonotype was recovered from a man aged 30 to 39 in good health and CMV-seropositive. The sequencing sample was made of PBMCs. The genes are TRBV27 and TRBJ2-5; the match to TRBD1 covers 9 bases. Here the CDR3 reads CASSSDRGETQYF. In DNA form, the CDR3 reads TGTGCCAGCAGTTCCGACAGGGGGGAGACCCAGTACTTC.